The source of this T cell receptor (beta chain) is a study of T cells after yellow fever vaccination. Study findings and constraints: Booster sampling recovered most clones from primary vaccination (roughly 97% CD4, approximately 88% CD8). Shared CD4/CD8 clonotypes were a small share, likely from convergent recombination.

In TCRdb, the 5' RACE reads were re-called with MiXCR into one record per CDR3 protein. The profile shows some 600,000 distinct CDR3 sequences, roughly 12% of them singletons. This clonotype appeared a few times. Its cognate antigen is unknown. Trimming took off 10 bases at V and 2 bases at J, with 19 bases between the two ends. This CDR3 comprises 15 residues. Germline lookup yields CDR1 MNHEY and CDR2 SMNVEV (reference sequence). This receptor was taken from a man aged 25 to 40 who received the YFV17D yellow fever vaccine. The J gene is TRBJ2-3, the V gene TRBV27, with D tentatively TRBD2 (6 bases). The sample here was PBMCs, taken on the day of the yellow fever booster vaccination. The CDR3 loop is CATLPGGRHTDTQYF. Written as DNA, the CDR3 is TGTGCCACCCTTCCCGGGGGTCGGCACACAGATACGCAGTATTTT.